This T cell receptor (beta chain) was captured in a study of T cells in Graves' hyperthyroidism and ophthalmopathy. CDR1 is MGHRA and CDR2 is YSYEKL in the germline V gene. The CDR3 loop spans 13 amino acids. The ends were cut back, 0 bases at V and 8 bases at J, with 7 bases in the middle. RNA transcripts provided the source from which TCR beta CDR3 regions were amplified. Primed by the HTBI set, a first-round RT-PCR was run on the TCR CDR3. TCRdb redid the calling of the multiplex PCR reads with MiXCR, one entry per CDR3 protein. The data hold about 270,000 distinct CDR3 sequences, with less than 30% observed a single time.

This chain joins TRBV4-1 and TRBJ2-2; D gene uncertain. Sequenced input: blood. This receptor was identified in a middle-aged man with Graves' hyperthyroidism that later progressed to Graves' ophthalmopathy. CDR3 nucleotides: TGCGCCAGCAGCCAAGAAGATCTAGGGGAGCTGTTTTTT. Protein: CASSQEDLGELFF.